Only a few counts were recorded for the clone carrying this T cell receptor (beta chain). This specimen belongs to a study of cytomegalovirus exposure and HLA in healthy donors. The CDR3 has 15 residues. CDR1 and CDR2 (germline): LNHDA, SQIVND (reference sequence). Trimming shortened V by 3 bases and J by 4 bases, and 14 bases separated the two germline ends. Primers: 60 Vbeta forward and 13 Jbeta reverse. This table comes from immunoSEQ multiplex PCR, and its TCRdb copy is limited to in-frame clones, with some not included. The data show around 94,000 clones, approximately 64% seen once. The chain combines TRBV19 with TRBJ2-3, with D perhaps TRBD1 (5 bases). Sequenced: PBMCs. This TCR was recovered from a human donor in good health. The CDR3 loop reads CASSMPVLGADTQYF. The CDR3 nucleotides read TGTGCCAGTAGTATGCCCGTCTTAGGGGCAGATACGCAGTATTTT.